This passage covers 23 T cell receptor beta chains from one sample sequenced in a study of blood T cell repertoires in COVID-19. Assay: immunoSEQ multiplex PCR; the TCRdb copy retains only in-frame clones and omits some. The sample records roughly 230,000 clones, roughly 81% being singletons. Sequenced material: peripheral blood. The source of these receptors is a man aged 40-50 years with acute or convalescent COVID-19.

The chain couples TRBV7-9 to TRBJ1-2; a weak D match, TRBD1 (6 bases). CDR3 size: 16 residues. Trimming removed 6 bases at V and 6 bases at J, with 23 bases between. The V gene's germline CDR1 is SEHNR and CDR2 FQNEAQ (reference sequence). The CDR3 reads CASRELGTTRYDGYTF. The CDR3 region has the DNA TGTGCCAGCAGGGAATTAGGGACAACTCGCTATGATGGCTACACCTTC.

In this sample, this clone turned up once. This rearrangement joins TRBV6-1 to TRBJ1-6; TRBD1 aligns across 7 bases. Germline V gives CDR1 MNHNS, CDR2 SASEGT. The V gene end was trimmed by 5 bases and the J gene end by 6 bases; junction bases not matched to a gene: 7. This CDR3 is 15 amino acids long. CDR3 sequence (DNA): TGTGCCAGCAGTACCACAGGGGCGAGTAATTCACCCCTCCACTTT. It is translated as CASSTTGASNSPLHF.

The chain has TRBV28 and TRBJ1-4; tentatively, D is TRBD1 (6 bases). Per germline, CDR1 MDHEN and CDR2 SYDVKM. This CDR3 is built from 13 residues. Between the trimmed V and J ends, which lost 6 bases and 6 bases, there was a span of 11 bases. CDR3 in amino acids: CASSQGGDEKLFF. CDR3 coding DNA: TGTGCCAGCAGCCAAGGGGGGGATGAAAAACTGTTTTTT. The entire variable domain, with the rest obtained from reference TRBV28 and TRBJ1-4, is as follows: DVKVTQSSRYLVKRTGEKVFLECVQDMDHENMFWYRQDPGLGLRLIYFSYDVKMKEKGDIPEGYSVSREKKERFSLILESASTNQTSMYLCASSQGGDEKLFFGSGTQLSVL.

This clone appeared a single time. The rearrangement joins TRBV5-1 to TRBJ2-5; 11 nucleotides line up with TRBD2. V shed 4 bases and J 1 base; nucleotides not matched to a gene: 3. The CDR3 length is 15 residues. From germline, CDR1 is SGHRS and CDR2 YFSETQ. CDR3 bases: TGCGCCAGCAGCCTGGGACTAGCGGTCCAAGAGACCCAGTACTTC. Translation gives CASSLGLAVQETQYF.

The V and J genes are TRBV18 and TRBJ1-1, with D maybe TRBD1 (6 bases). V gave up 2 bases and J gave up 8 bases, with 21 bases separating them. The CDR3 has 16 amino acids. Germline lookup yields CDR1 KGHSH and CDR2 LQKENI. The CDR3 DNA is TGTGCCAGCTCACCAGGGTCTAACAGGGTAAACGTCGAAGCTTTCTTT. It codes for CASSPGSNRVNVEAFF.

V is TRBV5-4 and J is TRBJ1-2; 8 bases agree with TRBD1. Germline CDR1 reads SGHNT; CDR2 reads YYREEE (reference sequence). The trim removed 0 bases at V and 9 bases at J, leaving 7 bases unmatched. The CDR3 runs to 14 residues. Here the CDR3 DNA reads TGTGCCAGCAGCTTGGAGCAGGGGGCGTCTCGCTACACCTTC. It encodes CASSLEQGASRYTF.

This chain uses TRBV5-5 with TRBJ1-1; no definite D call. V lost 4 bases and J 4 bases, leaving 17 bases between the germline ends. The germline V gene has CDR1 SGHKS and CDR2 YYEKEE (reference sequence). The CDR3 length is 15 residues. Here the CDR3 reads CASSPSIQVFTEAFF. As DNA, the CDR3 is TGTGCCAGCAGCCCATCTATTCAGGTTTTCACTGAAGCTTTCTTT.

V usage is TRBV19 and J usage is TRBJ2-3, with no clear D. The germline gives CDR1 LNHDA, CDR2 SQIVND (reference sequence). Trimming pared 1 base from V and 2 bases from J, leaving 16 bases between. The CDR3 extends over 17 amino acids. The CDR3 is CASSIAFDWRNTDTQYF. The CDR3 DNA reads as TGTGCCAGTAGTATAGCGTTCGACTGGAGAAACACAGATACGCAGTATTTT.

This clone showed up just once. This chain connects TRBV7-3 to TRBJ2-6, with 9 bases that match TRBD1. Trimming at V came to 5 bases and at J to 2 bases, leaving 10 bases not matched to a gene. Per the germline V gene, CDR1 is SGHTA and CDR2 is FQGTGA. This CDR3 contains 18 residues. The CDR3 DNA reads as TGTGCCAGCAGCCCTGGGGGGACAGGGTTCGCTGGGGCCAACGTCCTGACTTTC. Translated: CASSPGGTGFAGANVLTF.

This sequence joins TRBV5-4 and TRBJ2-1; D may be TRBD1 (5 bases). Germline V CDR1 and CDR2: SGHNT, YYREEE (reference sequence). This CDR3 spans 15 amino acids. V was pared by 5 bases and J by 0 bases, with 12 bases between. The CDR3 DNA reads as TGTGCCAGCAGTCCACAGGTGCCCTCCTACAATGAGCAGTTCTTC. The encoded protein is CASSPQVPSYNEQFF.

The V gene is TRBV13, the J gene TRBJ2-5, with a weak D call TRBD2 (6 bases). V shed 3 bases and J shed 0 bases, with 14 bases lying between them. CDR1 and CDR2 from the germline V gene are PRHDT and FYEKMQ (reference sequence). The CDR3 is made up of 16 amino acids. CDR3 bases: TGTGCCAGCAGCTTCGGTAGCGGAGCGTACCAAGAGACCCAGTACTTC. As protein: CASSFGSGAYQETQYF.

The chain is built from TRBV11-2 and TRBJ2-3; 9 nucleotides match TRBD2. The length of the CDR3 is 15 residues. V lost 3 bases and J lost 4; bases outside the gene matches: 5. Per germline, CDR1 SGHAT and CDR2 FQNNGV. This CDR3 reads CASSFLGGGADTQYF. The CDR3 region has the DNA TGTGCCAGCAGCTTCCTCGGCGGGGGGGCAGATACGCAGTATTTT.

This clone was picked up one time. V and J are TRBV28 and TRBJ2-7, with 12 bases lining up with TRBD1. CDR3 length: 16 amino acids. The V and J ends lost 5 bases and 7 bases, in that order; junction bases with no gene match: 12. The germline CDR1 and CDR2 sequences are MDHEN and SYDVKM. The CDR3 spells CASSPPQGQGASEQYF. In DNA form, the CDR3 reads TGTGCCAGCAGTCCCCCCCAGGGACAGGGGGCGTCAGAGCAGTACTTC.

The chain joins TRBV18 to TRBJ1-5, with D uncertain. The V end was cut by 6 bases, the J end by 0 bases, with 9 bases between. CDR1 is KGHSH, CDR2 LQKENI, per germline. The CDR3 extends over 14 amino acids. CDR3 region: CASSRGYSNQPQHF. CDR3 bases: TGTGCCAGCTCTCGCGGCTATAGCAATCAGCCCCAGCATTTT.

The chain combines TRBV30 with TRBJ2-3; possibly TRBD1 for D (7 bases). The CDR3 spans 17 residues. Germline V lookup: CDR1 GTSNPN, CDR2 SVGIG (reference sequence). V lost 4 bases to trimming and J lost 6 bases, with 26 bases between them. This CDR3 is CAWTRGPGTALVDTQYF. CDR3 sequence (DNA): TGTGCCTGGACTCGGGGGCCCGGGACAGCCCTCGTGGATACGCAGTATTTT.

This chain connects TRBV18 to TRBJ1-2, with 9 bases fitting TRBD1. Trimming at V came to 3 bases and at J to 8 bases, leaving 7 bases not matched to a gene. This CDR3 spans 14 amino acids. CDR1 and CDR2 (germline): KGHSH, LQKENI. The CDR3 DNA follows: TGTGCCAGCTCACCGACAGGGGGTGAGGAAGGCTACACCTTC. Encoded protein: CASSPTGGEEGYTF.

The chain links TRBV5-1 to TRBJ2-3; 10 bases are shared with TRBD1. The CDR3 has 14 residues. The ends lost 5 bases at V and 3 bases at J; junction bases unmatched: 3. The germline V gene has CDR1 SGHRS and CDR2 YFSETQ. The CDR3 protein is CASRAGQGTDTQYF. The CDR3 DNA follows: TGCGCCAGCAGGGCGGGACAGGGGACAGATACGCAGTATTTT.

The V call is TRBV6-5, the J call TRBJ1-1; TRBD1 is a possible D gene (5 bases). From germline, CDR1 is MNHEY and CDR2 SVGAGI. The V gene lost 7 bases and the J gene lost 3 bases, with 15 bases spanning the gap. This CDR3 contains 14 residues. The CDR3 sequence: CASTLTQAYTEAFF. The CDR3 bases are TGTGCCAGCACCCTTACACAGGCTTACACTGAAGCTTTCTTT.

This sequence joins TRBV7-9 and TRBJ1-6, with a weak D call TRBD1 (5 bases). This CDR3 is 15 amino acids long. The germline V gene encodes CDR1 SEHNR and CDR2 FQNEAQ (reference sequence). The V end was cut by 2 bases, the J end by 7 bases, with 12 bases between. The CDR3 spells CASSLRGSQNSPLHF. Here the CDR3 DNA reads TGTGCCAGCAGCTTAAGGGGCTCTCAGAATTCACCCCTCCACTTT.

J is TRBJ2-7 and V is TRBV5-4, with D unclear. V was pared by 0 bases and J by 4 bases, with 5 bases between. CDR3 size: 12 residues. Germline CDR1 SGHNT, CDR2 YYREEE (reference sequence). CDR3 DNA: TGTGCCAGCAGCTTGGACAGATACGAGCAGTACTTC. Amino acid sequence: CASSLDRYEQYF.

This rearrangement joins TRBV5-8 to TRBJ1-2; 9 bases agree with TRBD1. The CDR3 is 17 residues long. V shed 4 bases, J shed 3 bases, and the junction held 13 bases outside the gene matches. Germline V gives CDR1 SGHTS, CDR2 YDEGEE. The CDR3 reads CASSSWTGEALHYGYTF. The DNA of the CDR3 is TGTGCCAGCAGCAGCTGGACAGGGGAGGCGTTACACTATGGCTACACCTTC.

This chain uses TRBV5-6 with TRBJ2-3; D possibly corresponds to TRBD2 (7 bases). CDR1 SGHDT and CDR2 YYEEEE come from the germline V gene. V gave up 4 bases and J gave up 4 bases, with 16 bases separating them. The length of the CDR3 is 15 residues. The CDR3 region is CASSADAGAPDTQYF. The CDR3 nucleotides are TGTGCCAGCAGCGCGGATGCGGGGGCCCCAGATACGCAGTATTTT.

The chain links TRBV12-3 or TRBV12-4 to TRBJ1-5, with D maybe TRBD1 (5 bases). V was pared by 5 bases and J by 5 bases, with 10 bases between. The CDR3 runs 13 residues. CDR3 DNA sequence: TGTGCCAGCAGTAGAGACAGCTATCAGCCCCAGCATTTT. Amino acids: CASSRDSYQPQHF.